A selection of T cell receptor beta chains follows, all from one sample in a study of shared clonotypes between healthy human individuals. TCRdb keeps only in-frame clones here, not all; method: immunoSEQ multiplex PCR. The sample shows 2 million or so clones, roughly 94% of them seen only once. Sequencing was carried out using naive CD4+ T cells sorted from blood. The receptor source for this set is a young man in good health. Both conserved end residues are part of each CDR3. The D gene is left open where the match is weak. Rows may omit the clone size; those that give it use once, few, many or a size class.

v_call	d_call	j_call	clone_size	cdr3_aa	cdr3_nt
TRBV2	-	TRBJ2-7	-	CASTSEGYEQYF	TGTGCCAGCACTAGCGAAGGCTACGAGCAGTACTTC
TRBV5-1	TRBD1	TRBJ1-4	-	CASSSRQGGGEKLFF	TGCGCCAGCAGCTCCCGACAGGGAGGGGGTGAAAAACTGTTTTTT
TRBV6-1	-	TRBJ1-5	few	CASSPRDQPQHF	TGTGCCAGCAGCCCCCGGGATCAGCCCCAGCATTTT
TRBV5-6	-	TRBJ2-2	-	CASSGLQGNTGELFF	TGTGCCAGCAGCGGTTTACAGGGAAACACCGGGGAGCTGTTTTTT
TRBV18	-	TRBJ1-5	-	CASSPQQGRHQPQHF	TGTGCCAGCTCACCGCAACAGGGTAGGCATCAGCCCCAGCATTTT
TRBV27	TRBD1	TRBJ2-5	-	CASNRQGHQETQYF	TGTGCCAGCAACCGACAGGGGCACCAAGAGACCCAGTACTTC
TRBV6-6	TRBD1	TRBJ1-5	-	CALGQGSNQPQHF	TGTGCCCTCGGACAGGGTAGCAATCAGCCCCAGCATTTT
TRBV6-1	TRBD1	TRBJ2-5	-	CASSPSGTEETQYF	TGTGCCAGCAGTCCTTCGGGGACAGAAGAGACCCAGTACTTC
TRBV28	-	TRBJ2-3	-	CASSFAGLTQYF	TGTGCCAGCAGTTTCGCAGGACTAACGCAGTATTTT
TRBV7-9	TRBD1	TRBJ2-2	once	CASSDQGVTGELFF	TGTGCCAGCAGCGATCAGGGGGTCACCGGGGAGCTGTTTTTT
TRBV18	TRBD2	TRBJ2-2	-	CASSPWTSGSAGELFF	TGTGCCAGCTCACCTTGGACTAGCGGGAGTGCCGGGGAGCTGTTTTTT
TRBV7-2	-	TRBJ1-6	-	CASSLDNSPLHF	TGTGCCAGCAGCTTAGATAATTCACCCCTCCACTTT
TRBV19	-	TRBJ2-7	-	CASSAVGTGTLAVDEQYF	TGTGCCAGTAGTGCCGTGGGGACCGGGACGCTGGCTGTTGACGAGCAGTACTTC
TRBV30	-	TRBJ2-4	-	CAGRRGSKNIQYF	TGTGCCGGTAGGCGGGGCAGCAAAAACATTCAGTACTTC
TRBV5-6	-	TRBJ1-2	-	CASSPRAIPYGYTF	TGTGCCAGCAGCCCGAGGGCCATTCCATATGGCTACACCTTC
TRBV2	-	TRBJ2-1	-	CASSPEASLTEQFF	TGTGCCAGCAGCCCTGAGGCGAGTCTGACCGAGCAGTTCTTC
TRBV5-1	-	TRBJ2-3	-	CASSLVPGSPDTQYF	TGCGCCAGCAGCTTGGTTCCGGGTTCCCCAGATACGCAGTATTTT
TRBV25-1	-	TRBJ1-1	-	CASSGRQNTEAFF	TGTGCCAGCAGTGGACGTCAGAACACTGAAGCTTTCTTT
TRBV6-6	-	TRBJ1-6	-	CASTRRGGNSPLHF	TGTGCCAGCACCAGGCGTGGGGGGAATTCACCCCTCCACTTT
TRBV5-1	-	TRBJ2-7	-	CASSLGSSSSYEQYF	TGCGCCAGCAGCTTGGGGTCTTCTAGCTCCTACGAGCAGTACTTC
TRBV14	TRBD2	TRBJ2-2	-	CASSLEAGGTGELFF	TGTGCCAGCAGTCTGGAAGCGGGGGGAACCGGGGAGCTGTTTTTT
TRBV9	TRBD1	TRBJ1-1	-	CASSPRGVATEAFF	TGTGCCAGCAGCCCCAGGGGGGTGGCTACTGAAGCTTTCTTT
TRBV27	-	TRBJ2-1	-	CASSLRQTLSYNEQFF	TGTGCCAGCAGTTTGCGACAGACCCTCTCCTACAATGAGCAGTTCTTC
TRBV5-4	-	TRBJ2-3	-	CASSFVTSTDTQYF	TGTGCCAGCAGCTTCGTAACTAGCACAGATACGCAGTATTTT
TRBV9	-	TRBJ1-4	-	CASSVGKTNEKLFF	TGTGCCAGCAGCGTGGGCAAAACTAATGAAAAACTGTTTTTT
TRBV9	TRBD1	TRBJ1-2	-	CASSGSGTGAGIRYTF	TGTGCCAGCAGCGGATCCGGGACAGGGGCCGGTATTAGGTACACCTTC
TRBV11-2	TRBD2	TRBJ2-2	-	CASSLRTSGTNTGELFF	TGTGCCAGCAGCTTACGGACCAGCGGGACTAACACCGGGGAGCTGTTTTTT
TRBV6-6	-	TRBJ1-2	-	CASRRGYYGYTF	TGTGCCAGCAGGAGAGGGTACTATGGCTACACCTTC
TRBV15	TRBD2	TRBJ2-3	few	CATSRGLAVTDTQYF	TGTGCCACCAGCAGAGGACTAGCGGTCACAGATACGCAGTATTTT
TRBV7-8	TRBD1	TRBJ1-6	-	CASRTQGPSSPLHF	TGTGCCAGCAGGACACAGGGGCCAAGTTCACCCCTCCACTTT
TRBV6-5	TRBD2	TRBJ2-5	-	CASSYLAGGAKETQYF	TGTGCCAGCAGTTACCTAGCGGGGGGGGCCAAAGAGACCCAGTACTTC
TRBV10-3	-	TRBJ1-1	-	CAISPENTEAFF	TGTGCCATCAGCCCGGAGAACACTGAAGCTTTCTTT
TRBV6-6	-	TRBJ1-1	-	CASSYALQPDTEAFF	TGTGCCAGCAGTTACGCCCTCCAGCCTGACACTGAAGCTTTCTTT
TRBV11-2	-	TRBJ2-2	-	CASSLRGFNTGELFF	TGTGCCAGCAGCCTGCGGGGCTTCAACACCGGGGAGCTGTTTTTT
TRBV5-1	-	TRBJ1-1	-	CASSLGSVSNTEAFF	TGCGCCAGCAGCTTGGGGTCGGTCTCGAACACTGAAGCTTTCTTT
TRBV6-5	TRBD2	TRBJ2-7	-	CASSFAGGPYEQYF	TGTGCCAGCAGTTTCGCGGGGGGCCCCTACGAGCAGTACTTC
TRBV5-1	-	TRBJ2-1	-	CASSLSTGREQFF	TGCGCCAGCAGCTTGTCCACGGGGCGTGAGCAGTTCTTC
TRBV5-5	TRBD1	TRBJ1-1	-	CASTIEGARNRAFF	TGTGCCAGCACTATCGAGGGGGCGCGCAATAGAGCTTTCTTT
TRBV5-1	TRBD1	TRBJ1-4	-	CASSALQGANEKLFF	TGCGCCAGCAGCGCTTTACAGGGGGCTAATGAAAAACTGTTTTTT
TRBV6-6	-	TRBJ2-7	-	CASSYARVSSYEQYF	TGTGCCAGCAGTTACGCCCGGGTGAGCTCCTACGAGCAGTACTTC
TRBV6-1	-	TRBJ1-5	once	CASSKGVGYGQPQHF	TGTGCCAGCAGTAAGGGGGTAGGGTACGGTCAGCCCCAGCATTTT
TRBV5-6	TRBD2	TRBJ2-7	-	CASSRGTSGAYEQYF	TGTGCCAGCAGCAGGGGGACTAGCGGGGCTTACGAGCAGTACTTC
TRBV5-1	-	TRBJ1-2	-	CASSLESNYGYTF	TGCGCCAGCAGCTTGGAGAGTAACTATGGCTACACCTTC
TRBV19	TRBD1	TRBJ2-2	-	CASSGQGRGGELFF	TGTGCCAGTAGTGGACAGGGTAGGGGCGGGGAGCTGTTTTTT
TRBV10-3	TRBD2	TRBJ2-7	once	CAISEALAGVYEQYF	TGTGCCATCAGTGAGGCCTTAGCGGGAGTCTACGAGCAGTACTTC
TRBV18	-	TRBJ1-2	-	CASSPETEGGYGYTF	TGTGCCAGCTCACCAGAGACCGAAGGAGGCTATGGCTACACCTTC
TRBV14	-	TRBJ2-6	-	CASSQGGNIGANVLTF	TGTGCCAGCAGCCAGGGGGGTAATATTGGGGCCAACGTCCTGACTTTC
TRBV15	TRBD2	TRBJ2-3	-	CATSTRLAVFTDTQYF	TGTGCCACCAGCACTCGACTAGCGGTGTTCACAGATACGCAGTATTTT
TRBV9	TRBD2	TRBJ2-2	-	CASSVGLAGVTGELFF	TGTGCCAGCAGCGTAGGGCTAGCGGGAGTCACCGGGGAGCTGTTTTTT
TRBV5-1	-	TRBJ2-3	-	CASSLTPGSTDTQYF	TGCGCCAGCAGCCTGACCCCAGGGAGCACAGATACGCAGTATTTT
TRBV28	-	TRBJ1-5	-	CASRPSDGLNQPQHF	TGTGCCAGCAGACCGTCGGACGGCCTCAATCAGCCCCAGCATTTT
TRBV5-1	-	TRBJ1-5	-	CASSPLDSNQPQHF	TGCGCCAGCAGCCCCCTGGATAGCAATCAGCCCCAGCATTTT
TRBV30	-	TRBJ1-4	-	CAWSEKRAANEKLFF	TGTGCCTGGAGTGAGAAAAGGGCGGCTAATGAAAAACTGTTTTTT
TRBV6-5	-	TRBJ2-2	-	CASRSGHGELFF	TGTGCCAGCAGATCAGGGCACGGGGAGCTGTTTTTT
TRBV19	-	TRBJ2-7	-	CASSIRDGYEQYF	TGTGCCAGTAGTATAAGGGACGGCTACGAGCAGTACTTC
TRBV27	-	TRBJ1-4	-	CASSNRNEKLFF	TGTGCCAGCAGTAACAGGAATGAAAAACTGTTTTTT
TRBV6-5	-	TRBJ2-6	-	CASSYSTLSNVLTF	TGTGCCAGCAGTTACTCGACCTTGTCCAACGTCCTGACTTTC
TRBV30	-	TRBJ1-5	-	CAWSPPWAGSRSNQPQHF	TGTGCCTGGAGCCCGCCTTGGGCAGGTAGTCGCAGCAATCAGCCCCAGCATTTT
TRBV6-4	-	TRBJ2-3	-	CASSDTGAGADTQYF	TGTGCCAGCAGTGACACGGGTGCGGGCGCAGATACGCAGTATTTT
TRBV25-1	-	TRBJ1-6	-	CASISGGTQNGPLHF	TGTGCCAGCATTTCCGGCGGGACCCAAAATGGACCCCTCCACTTT